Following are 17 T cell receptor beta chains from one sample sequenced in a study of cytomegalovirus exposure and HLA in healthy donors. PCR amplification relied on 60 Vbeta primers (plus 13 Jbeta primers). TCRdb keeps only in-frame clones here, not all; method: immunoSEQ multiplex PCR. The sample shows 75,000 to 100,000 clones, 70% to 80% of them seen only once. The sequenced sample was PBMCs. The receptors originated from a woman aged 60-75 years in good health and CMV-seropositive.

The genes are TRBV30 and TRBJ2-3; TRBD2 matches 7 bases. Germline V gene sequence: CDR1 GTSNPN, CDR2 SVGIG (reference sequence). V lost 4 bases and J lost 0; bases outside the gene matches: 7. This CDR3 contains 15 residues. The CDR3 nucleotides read TGTGCCTGGAATCCCTCGGGGGGAAGCACAGATACGCAGTATTTT. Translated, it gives CAWNPSGGSTDTQYF.

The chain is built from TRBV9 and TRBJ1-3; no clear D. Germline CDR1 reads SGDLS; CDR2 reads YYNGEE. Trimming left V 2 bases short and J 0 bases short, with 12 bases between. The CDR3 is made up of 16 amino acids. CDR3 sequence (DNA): TGTGCCAGCAGCGTTTTGTCGGTCTACTCTGGAAACACCATATATTTT. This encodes CASSVLSVYSGNTIYF.

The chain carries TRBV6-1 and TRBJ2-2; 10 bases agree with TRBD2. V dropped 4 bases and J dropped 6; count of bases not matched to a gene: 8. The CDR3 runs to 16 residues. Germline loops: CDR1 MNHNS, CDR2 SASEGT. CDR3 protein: CASSALSSGSSGELFF. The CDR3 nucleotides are TGTGCCAGCAGTGCGCTTTCTAGCGGGAGTTCCGGGGAGCTGTTTTTT.

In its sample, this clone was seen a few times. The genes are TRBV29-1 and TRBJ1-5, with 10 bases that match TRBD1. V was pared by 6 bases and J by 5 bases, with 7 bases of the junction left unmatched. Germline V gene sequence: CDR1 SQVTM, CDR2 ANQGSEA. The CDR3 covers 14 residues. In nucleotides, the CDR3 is TGCAGCGTAACCTCCGGGACAGGGGATCAGCCCCAGCATTTT. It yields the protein CSVTSGTGDQPQHF.

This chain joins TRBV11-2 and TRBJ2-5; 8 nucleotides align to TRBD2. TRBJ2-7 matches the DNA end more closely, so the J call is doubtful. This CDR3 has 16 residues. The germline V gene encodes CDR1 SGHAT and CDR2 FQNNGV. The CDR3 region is CASRGAVAGGGYEQYF. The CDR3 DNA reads TGTGCCAGCAGAGGAGCGGTTGCGGGAGGTGGTTACGAGCAGTACTTC.

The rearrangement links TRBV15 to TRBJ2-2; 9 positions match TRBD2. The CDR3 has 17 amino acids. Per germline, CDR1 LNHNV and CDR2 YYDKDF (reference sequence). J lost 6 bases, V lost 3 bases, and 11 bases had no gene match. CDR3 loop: CATSRGLAGRGAGELFF. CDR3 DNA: TGTGCCACCAGCAGGGGACTAGCAGGAAGAGGAGCCGGGGAGCTGTTTTTT.

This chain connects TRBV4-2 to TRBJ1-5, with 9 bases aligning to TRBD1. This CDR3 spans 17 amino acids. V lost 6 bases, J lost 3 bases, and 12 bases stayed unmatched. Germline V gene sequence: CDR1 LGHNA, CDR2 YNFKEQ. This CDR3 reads CASSPVVGTGNNQPQHF. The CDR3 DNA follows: TGTGCCAGCAGTCCCGTGGTTGGGACAGGGAACAATCAGCCCCAGCATTTT.

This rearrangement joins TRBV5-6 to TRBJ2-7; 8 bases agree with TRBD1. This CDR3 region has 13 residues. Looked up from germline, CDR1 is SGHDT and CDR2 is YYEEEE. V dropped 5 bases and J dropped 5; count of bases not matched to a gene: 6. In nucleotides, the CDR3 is TGTGCCAGCAGGGGACAGGTCGGGAACGAGCAGTACTTC. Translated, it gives CASRGQVGNEQYF. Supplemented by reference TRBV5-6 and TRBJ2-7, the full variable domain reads DAGVTQSPTHLIKTRGQQVTLRCSPKSGHDTVSWYQQALGQGPQFIFQYYEEEERQRGNFPDRFSGHQFPNYSSELNVNALLLGDSALYLCASRGQVGNEQYFGPGTRLTVT.

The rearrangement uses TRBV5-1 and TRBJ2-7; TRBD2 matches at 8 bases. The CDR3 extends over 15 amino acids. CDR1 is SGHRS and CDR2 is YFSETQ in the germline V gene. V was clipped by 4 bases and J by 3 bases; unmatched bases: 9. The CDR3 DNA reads TGCGCCAGCAGCGCGGTACCGGGACTAGTCTACGAGCAGTACTTC. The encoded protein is CASSAVPGLVYEQYF.

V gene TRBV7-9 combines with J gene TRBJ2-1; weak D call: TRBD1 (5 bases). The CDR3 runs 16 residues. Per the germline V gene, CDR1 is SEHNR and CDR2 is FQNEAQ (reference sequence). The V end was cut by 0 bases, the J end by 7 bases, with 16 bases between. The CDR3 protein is CASSLALQTVGNEQFF. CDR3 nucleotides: TGTGCCAGCAGCTTAGCCCTCCAGACAGTAGGAAATGAGCAGTTCTTC.

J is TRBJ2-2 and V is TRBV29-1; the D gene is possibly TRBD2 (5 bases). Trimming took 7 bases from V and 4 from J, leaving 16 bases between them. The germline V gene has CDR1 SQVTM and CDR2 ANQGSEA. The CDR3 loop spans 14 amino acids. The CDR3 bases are TGCAGCGCCAAACAAGCGGCGGCCACCGGGGAGCTGTTTTTT. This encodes CSAKQAAATGELFF.

The CDR3 bases are TGTGCCAGCAGCTTCGAAGCGGGAGGGCCCGGGACCCAGTACTTC. It yields the protein CASSFEAGGPGTQYF. The V call is TRBV7-9, the J call TRBJ2-5; 10 bases map to TRBD2. The CDR3 length is 15 residues. In germline, CDR1 is SEHNR, CDR2 FQNEAQ (reference sequence). The J segment lost 7 bases and the V segment lost 3 bases, leaving 8 bases of the junction unmatched.

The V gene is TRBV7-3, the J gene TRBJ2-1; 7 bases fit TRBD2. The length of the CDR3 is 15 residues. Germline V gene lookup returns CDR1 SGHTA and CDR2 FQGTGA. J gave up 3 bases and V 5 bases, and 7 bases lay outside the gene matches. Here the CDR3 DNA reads TGTGCCAGCAGCAATCGGGGGAGGGGCTACAATGAGCAGTTCTTC. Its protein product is CASSNRGRGYNEQFF.

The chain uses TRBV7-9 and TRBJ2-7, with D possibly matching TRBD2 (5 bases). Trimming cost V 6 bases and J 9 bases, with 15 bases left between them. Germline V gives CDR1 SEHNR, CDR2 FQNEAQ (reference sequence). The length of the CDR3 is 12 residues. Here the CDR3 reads CASSPTHRGQYF. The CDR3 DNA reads TGTGCCAGCAGTCCTACTCATCGGGGGCAGTACTTC.

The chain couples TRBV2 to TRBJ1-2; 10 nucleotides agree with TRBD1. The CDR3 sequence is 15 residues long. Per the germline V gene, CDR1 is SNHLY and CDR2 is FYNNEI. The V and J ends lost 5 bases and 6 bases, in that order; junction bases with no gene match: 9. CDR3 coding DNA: TGTGCCAGCAGTACCCCCGGGGACAGGGGTAATGGCTACACCTTC. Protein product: CASSTPGDRGNGYTF.

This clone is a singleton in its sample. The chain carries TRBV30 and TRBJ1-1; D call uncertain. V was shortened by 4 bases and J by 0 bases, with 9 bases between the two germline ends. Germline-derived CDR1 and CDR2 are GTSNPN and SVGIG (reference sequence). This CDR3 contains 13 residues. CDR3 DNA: TGTGCCTGGACGCGTCAAGTGAACACTGAAGCTTTCTTT. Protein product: CAWTRQVNTEAFF.

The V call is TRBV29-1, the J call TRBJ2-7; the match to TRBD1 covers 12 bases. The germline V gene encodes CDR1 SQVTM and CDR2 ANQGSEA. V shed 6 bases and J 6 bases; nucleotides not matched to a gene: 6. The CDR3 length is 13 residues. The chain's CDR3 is CSVPGQGAFEQYF. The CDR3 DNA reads TGCAGCGTGCCGGGACAGGGGGCTTTCGAGCAGTACTTC.